This T cell receptor beta chain came from a study of blood T cell repertoires in COVID-19. Study at large: Sources were T cells, B-cell-depleted T cells, or PBMCs; the material itself was cDNA or gDNA.

Methods used by the authors: Amplification of reference gene primers was used by the study to estimate nucleated cell counts. Generated by immunoSEQ multiplex PCR, the TCRdb table keeps only in-frame clones and is missing some. V and J calls and clone size follow that table, whereas D and trimming were derived from the DNA. The sample shows about 86,000 clones, roughly four fifths of them seen only once. This clone was recorded a few times. Germline V gene sequence: CDR1 MNHEY, CDR2 SMNVEV (reference sequence). The CDR3 runs 14 residues. Unmatched junction bases numbered 5, after V lost 0 bases and J lost 15 bases.

V usage is TRBV27 and J usage is TRBJ2-1, with 13 nucleotides matching TRBD2. Sequences were obtained from peripheral blood. This TCR derives from a woman older than 75 with acute or convalescent COVID-19. CDR3 region: CASSLSLAGGPLFF. CDR3 bases: TGTGCCAGCAGTTTATCACTAGCGGGAGGGCCTTTGTTCTTC.